The rows below give T cell receptor beta chains drawn from one sample of a study of blood T cell repertoires in COVID-19. Clones were read by immunoSEQ multiplex PCR, and TCRdb kept only the in-frame ones, dropping some. The sample includes around 160,000 clones, more than 80% of them seen just once. Sequencing was carried out using peripheral blood. The receptors were sampled from a human donor with acute or convalescent COVID-19. The donor label of this sample is uncertain. Both conserved end residues are part of each CDR3. A D gene is named only where the DNA matches it firmly. The size field is filled for only some rows; it gives once, few, many or a size class.

TRBJ1-1	NA	NA	TRBV19	CASKKEGHTEAFF	TGTGCCAGTAAGAAGGAGGGGCACACTGAAGCTTTCTTT
TRBJ1-3	TRBD1	NA	TRBV5-1	CASSVGQAGYTIYF	TGCGCCAGCAGCGTCGGACAGGCCGGCTACACCATATATTTT
TRBJ1-6	TRBD1	NA	TRBV6-6	CASSYLTGGANSPLHF	TGTGCCAGCAGTTACTTGACAGGGGGCGCAAATTCACCCCTCCACTTT
TRBJ1-1	NA	NA	TRBV20-1	CSASVIWRIPSTEAFF	TGCAGTGCTAGTGTTATCTGGCGGATCCCGAGCACTGAAGCTTTCTTT
TRBJ1-2	NA	once	TRBV2	CASSEVGAPVGF	TGTGCCAGCAGTGAGGTAGGGGCCCCTGTCGGGTTC
TRBJ2-3	TRBD1	once	TRBV19	CASSIRDRTTDTQYF	TGTGCCAGTAGTATTAGGGACAGAACCACAGATACGCAGTATTTT
TRBJ1-6	TRBD1	NA	TRBV5-1	CASSLKGIRDRNSPLHF	TGCGCCAGCAGCTTAAAAGGCATTCGGGACAGAAATTCACCCCTCCACTTT
TRBJ1-5	TRBD1	NA	TRBV5-8	CASSPDRAVSNQPQHF	TGTGCCAGCAGCCCAGACAGGGCGGTCAGCAATCAGCCCCAGCATTTT
TRBJ1-4	NA	NA	TRBV7-7	CASSAGVGEGTNEKLFF	TGTGCTAGCAGCGCAGGGGTCGGGGAAGGAACTAATGAAAAACTGTTTTTT
TRBJ1-2	NA	NA	TRBV27	CASSLSPGEPGSGYTF	TGTGCCAGCAGTTTATCGCCAGGGGAACCAGGGAGCGGCTACACCTTC
TRBJ2-5	NA	NA	TRBV7-9	CASSPDVETQYF	TGTGCCAGCAGCCCAGATGTGGAGACCCAGTACTTC
TRBJ1-1	TRBD1	NA	TRBV7-2	CASSRQGRKSTEAFF	TGTGCCAGCAGCAGACAGGGGAGGAAGAGCACTGAAGCTTTCTTT
TRBJ1-5	NA	NA	TRBV30	CAWSPAGVRGQPQHF	TGTGCCTGGAGTCCCGCCGGGGTTCGAGGCCAGCCCCAGCATTTT
TRBJ1-2	NA	once	TRBV7-9	CASSLDSVSGGYTF	TGTGCCAGCAGCTTAGATTCGGTATCGGGGGGCTACACCTTC
TRBJ1-1	TRBD1	NA	TRBV4-1	CASSRRQGWTEAFF	TGCGCCAGCAGCCGTCGACAGGGGTGGACTGAAGCTTTCTTT
TRBJ1-3	NA	few	TRBV3-1/TRBV3-2	CASSQGAAAGNTIYF	TGTGCCAGCAGCCAAGGAGCGGCAGCTGGAAACACCATATATTTT
TRBJ2-2	NA	NA	TRBV18	CASSPPTSLRTGELFF	TGTGCCAGCTCCCCCCCGACTAGTCTGCGCACCGGGGAGCTGTTTTTT
TRBJ1-2	NA	once	TRBV30	CAWRQGPNYGYTF	TGTGCCTGGAGGCAGGGTCCTAACTATGGCTACACCTTC
TRBJ1-6	TRBD1	once	TRBV6-5	CASSSTGGYNSPLHF	TGTGCCAGCAGTTCCACAGGGGGCTATAATTCACCCCTCCACTTT
TRBJ1-1	NA	NA	TRBV11-2	CASSEGLPGGTEAFF	TGTGCCAGCAGCGAGGGACTCCCCGGGGGAACTGAAGCTTTCTTT
TRBJ2-6	NA	NA	TRBV19	CASSNTGSGANVLTF	TGTGCCAGTAGTAACACAGGCTCTGGGGCCAACGTCCTGACTTTC
TRBJ2-3	TRBD2	NA	TRBV4-1	CASSQTSGGTISTDTQYF	TGCGCCAGCAGCCAAACTAGCGGGGGAACCATCAGCACAGATACGCAGTATTTT
TRBJ1-3	TRBD1	NA	TRBV5-1	CASSFGTGSGNTIYF	TGCGCCAGCAGCTTTGGGACAGGCTCTGGAAACACCATATATTTT
TRBJ2-7	TRBD1	once	TRBV19	CASSIVGTGVDEQYF	TGTGCCAGTAGTATAGTCGGGACAGGGGTTGACGAGCAGTACTTC
TRBJ2-5	NA	NA	TRBV20-1	CSASGLFQETQYF	TGCAGTGCGAGTGGGCTCTTCCAAGAGACCCAGTACTTC
TRBJ1-5	NA	NA	TRBV19	CASSIPRGGSNQPQHF	TGTGCCAGTAGTATACCAAGGGGGGGTAGCAATCAGCCCCAGCATTTT
TRBJ2-3	TRBD1	NA	TRBV11-2	CASSLDLQGQGRHF	TGTGCCAGCAGCTTAGATCTACAGGGACAGGGAAGGCATTTT
TRBJ2-1	TRBD2	NA	TRBV6-5	CASSMTSGADEQFF	TGTGCCAGCTCCATGACTAGCGGGGCCGATGAGCAGTTCTTC
TRBJ2-1	NA	few	TRBV18	CASSPPDRTRSNEQFF	TGTGCCAGCTCACCACCGGACAGAACCAGGTCCAATGAGCAGTTCTTC
TRBJ1-2	NA	once	TRBV5-4	CASSFGRGDEGYTF	TGTGCCAGCAGCTTCGGGCGGGGCGATGAAGGCTACACCTTC
TRBJ2-2	NA	NA	TRBV20-1	CSASSSVAGELFF	TGCAGTGCTAGTTCGAGCGTCGCCGGGGAGCTGTTTTTT
TRBJ1-1	NA	NA	TRBV19	CASSIDYRRRAEAFF	TGTGCCAGTAGTATAGATTACCGCAGGAGGGCTGAAGCTTTCTTT
TRBJ2-5	NA	NA	TRBV7-9	CASSLAYGTQYF	TGTGCCAGCAGCTTAGCATACGGGACCCAGTACTTC
TRBJ1-1	TRBD1	NA	TRBV5-1	CASSSQGMGNTEAFF	TGCGCCAGCAGCTCACAGGGGATGGGGAACACTGAAGCTTTCTTT
TRBJ2-3	TRBD2	few	TRBV5-1	CASSPGGLPDTQYF	TGCGCCAGCAGCCCGGGAGGGCTACCAGATACGCAGTATTTT
TRBJ2-1	TRBD1	NA	TRBV9	CASSDPGTGRYDEQFF	TGTGCCAGCAGCGACCCCGGGACAGGGAGGTACGATGAGCAGTTCTTC
TRBJ2-3	NA	NA	TRBV19	CASRGIATSTDTQYF	TGTGCCAGTAGGGGTATAGCGACTAGCACAGATACGCAGTATTTT
TRBJ1-6	NA	NA	TRBV9	CASSPGSANSPLHF	TGTGCCAGCAGCCCGGGGTCCGCTAATTCACCCCTCCACTTT
TRBJ2-7	NA	NA	TRBV29-1	CSVEGSYEQYF	TGCAGCGTTGAGGGCAGCTACGAGCAGTACTTC
TRBJ1-2	NA	once	TRBV15	CATSRDGQGDGYTF	TGTGCCACCAGCAGAGACGGCCAGGGTGACGGCTACACCTTC
TRBJ2-7	TRBD2	NA	TRBV5-1	CASSPGTSSEQYF	TGCGCCAGCAGCCCCGGGACTAGCTCCGAGCAGTACTTC
TRBJ2-1	TRBD2	NA	TRBV3-1/TRBV3-2	CASSRLAGGRDEQFF	TGTGCCAGCAGCCGACTAGCGGGGGGCAGGGATGAGCAGTTCTTC
TRBJ1-2	TRBD1	NA	TRBV2	CASRVWTGYGYTF	TGTGCCAGCAGGGTATGGACAGGGTATGGCTACACCTTC
TRBJ1-5	NA	NA	TRBV7-8	CASSLSDSRPQHF	TGTGCCAGCAGCCTTAGCGACTCGCGGCCCCAGCATTTT
TRBJ2-2	NA	few	TRBV27	CASRVRVGTGELFF	TGTGCCAGCAGGGTCAGGGTCGGAACCGGGGAGCTGTTTTTT
TRBJ2-2	TRBD1	NA	TRBV19	CASSLTGMNTGELFF	TGTGCCAGTAGTCTGACAGGGATGAACACCGGGGAGCTGTTTTTT
TRBJ2-5	TRBD2	NA	TRBV7-7	CASSLRGSGGPETQYF	TGTGCTAGCAGCCTCCGGGGTAGCGGGGGCCCCGAGACCCAGTACTTC
TRBJ1-5	NA	NA	TRBV6-4	CASSAGRDQPQHF	TGTGCCAGCAGTGCCGGGCGGGATCAGCCCCAGCATTTT
TRBJ1-4	NA	NA	TRBV10-2	CASSERFAGREKLFF	TGCGCCAGCAGTGAAAGGTTTGCAGGGCGGGAAAAACTGTTTTTT
TRBJ2-1	TRBD2	few	TRBV25-1	CASSEWVSGGRNEQFF	TGTGCCAGCAGTGAATGGGTTAGCGGGGGTCGGAATGAGCAGTTCTTC
TRBJ2-3	NA	NA	TRBV6-6	CASSYSIRDTQYF	TGTGCCAGCAGTTACTCGATCAGGGATACGCAGTATTTT